These 5 T cell receptor beta chains were sequenced from one sample in a study of T cell responses to AZD1222 COVID-19 vaccine. Here immunoSEQ multiplex PCR was the method, and the copy in TCRdb shows in-frame clones only, minus some. Found here are 75,000 to 100,000 clones, around 83% of them singletons; the top ten hold 10% to 15%. This specimen consisted of peripheral blood, obtained on day 0 of AZD1222 vaccination. The receptor set was obtained from an adult in good health.

About this clone itself: Within the sample, other DNA sequences also encode this same CDR3. The chain employs TRBV13 and TRBJ2-3, with 12 positions matching TRBD2. J lost 3 bases, V lost 5 bases, and 6 bases had no gene match. The length of the CDR3 is 16 residues. CDR1 and CDR2 from the germline V gene are PRHDT and FYEKMQ (reference sequence). The CDR3 spells CASSPLAGGRTDTQYF. CDR3 coding DNA: TGTGCCAGCAGCCCCCTAGCGGGGGGGCGGACAGATACGCAGTATTTT.

The table lists this clone with a count of one. The rearrangement uses TRBV4-1 and TRBJ2-5; D not resolved. The CDR3 spans 12 residues. Germline values: CDR1 MGHRA, CDR2 YSYEKL. Trimming took off 8 bases at V and 2 bases at J, with 9 bases between the two ends. The CDR3 nucleotides are TGCGCCAGCGGGGTACCACAAGAGACCCAGTACTTC. It specifies CASGVPQETQYF.

The chain carries TRBV2 and TRBJ1-2, with TRBD1 identical over 7 bases. Germline V gene data show CDR1 as SNHLY and CDR2 as FYNNEI. V shed 6 bases, J shed 7 bases, and the junction held 11 bases outside the gene matches. This CDR3 contains 14 residues. CDR3 residues: CASSLRQGQSGYTF. DNA of the CDR3: TGTGCCAGCAGCCTTCGCCAGGGACAGAGTGGCTACACCTTC.

The rearrangement links TRBV6-2 or TRBV6-3 to TRBJ1-4; 7 bases match TRBD1. The CDR3 loop spans 17 amino acids. The ends lost 2 bases at V and 3 bases at J; junction bases unmatched: 9. The V gene's germline CDR1 is MNHEY and CDR2 SVGEGT. The CDR3 here is CASSYPPNRGANEKLFF. The CDR3 bases are TGTGCCAGCAGTTACCCCCCCAACAGGGGAGCTAATGAAAAACTGTTTTTT.

The chain combines TRBV7-3 with TRBJ2-3; D not certain. Germline loops: CDR1 SGHTA, CDR2 FQGTGA. The CDR3 has 13 amino acids. Trimming removed 1 base at V and 2 bases at J, with 4 bases between. The CDR3, as DNA: TGTGCCAGCAGCTTAAGGAACACAGATACGCAGTATTTT. It specifies CASSLRNTDTQYF.